Sequencing of this T cell receptor (beta chain) was carried out in a study of blood T cells in healthy people across ages. Findings and limits, study-wide: With donor CMV status unknown, expanded clonotype changes were possibly confounded. Long-lived and aged donors differed, with more naive CD4+ cells and higher diversity in the long-lived.

About this clonotype itself: What it binds is unknown.

The V end was cut by 0 bases, the J end by 7 bases, with 12 bases between. The CDR3 totals 14 residues. In germline, CDR1 is LGHNA, CDR2 YNFKEQ. Alongside a J-beta primer mix, a sample-barcoded 5' primer served in a second PCR lasting about 6 to 12 cycles. TCRdb reprocessed the 5' RACE reads with MiXCR, giving one entry per CDR3 protein. Among hundreds of thousands of distinct CDR3 sequences listed, approximately 65% were seen once. Each donor's blood draw was approximately 10 milliliters of peripheral blood. The rearrangement uses TRBV4-2 and TRBJ1-2; D remains ambiguous. The sequencing input was blood. This clonotype was sampled from a man aged 30-40 years in good health. The CDR3 DNA reads TGTGCCAGCAGCCAAGATTTGTCGGGGAGTGGCTACACCTTC. It is translated as CASSQDLSGSGYTF.